These T cell receptor beta chains were read from a single sample in a study of beta chain features in type 1 diabetes. The method was immunoSEQ multiplex PCR; TCRdb's version includes in-frame clones alone and lacks a portion of them. The sample holds about 220,000 clones, roughly 10% seen once. Specimen: central memory CD4+ T cells from blood. Every receptor here comes from a man aged 18 to 30 in good health. The conserved cysteine and the conserved F or W are not part of the CDR3 here. Each record gives: V gene, CDR3 protein.

v_call: TRBV14
cdr3_aa: ASSQWRQAETQY

v_call: TRBV20-1
cdr3_aa: SAQKRNIQY

v_call: TRBV7-8
cdr3_aa: ASGRTSGYNEQF

v_call: TRBV7-3
cdr3_aa: ASSLRALTSGINEQF

v_call: TRBV28
cdr3_aa: ASSSRQQHSYEQY

v_call: TRBV6-5
cdr3_aa: ASRIPGQPNEQF

v_call: TRBV6-1
cdr3_aa: ASSDPGGTDTQY

v_call: TRBV6-6
cdr3_aa: ASTKGRGVADTQY

v_call: TRBV7-2
cdr3_aa: ASSLLAEYEQY

v_call: TRBV5-6
cdr3_aa: ASSLYGREVDEQY

v_call: TRBV5-1
cdr3_aa: ASSPGRVGETQY

v_call: TRBV7-2
cdr3_aa: ASSLGTVGYSNQPQH

v_call: TRBV29-1
cdr3_aa: SVGTSVQETQY

v_call: TRBV15
cdr3_aa: ATSRDLAKNIQY

v_call: TRBV30
cdr3_aa: AWMRQDGLETQY

v_call: TRBV19
cdr3_aa: ASSIGDLEDEQF

v_call: TRBV2
cdr3_aa: ASSLDPSQNIQY

v_call: TRBV5-1
cdr3_aa: ASSPGTEYNEQF

v_call: TRBV30
cdr3_aa: AWSALWTSSYNEQF

v_call: TRBV28
cdr3_aa: ASRQGGGGELF

v_call: TRBV7-9
cdr3_aa: ASSWTSGIADTQY

v_call: TRBV5-4
cdr3_aa: ASSYPGQADTQY

v_call: TRBV30
cdr3_aa: ASHRAGKTEAF

v_call: TRBV29-1
cdr3_aa: SALSLAGANEQF

v_call: TRBV29-1
cdr3_aa: SVGGATDTQY

v_call: TRBV29-1
cdr3_aa: SGVPVSAYEQY

v_call: TRBV7-3
cdr3_aa: ASSRDSSYNEQF

v_call: TRBV6-6
cdr3_aa: ASSPSVKQY

v_call: TRBV6-1
cdr3_aa: ASTVAGGDYEQY

v_call: TRBV27
cdr3_aa: ASSFTDPSYNEQF

v_call: TRBV15
cdr3_aa: ATSRAPSNEQF

v_call: TRBV5-1
cdr3_aa: ASSLFQGTDTQY

v_call: TRBV7-9
cdr3_aa: ASSSQGLDTQY

v_call: TRBV25-1
cdr3_aa: ASSDPGHRDTGELF

v_call: TRBV20-1
cdr3_aa: SASGREEQF

v_call: TRBV29-1
cdr3_aa: SVVGTANTGELF

v_call: TRBV7-2
cdr3_aa: ASSVRGQNIQY

v_call: TRBV15
cdr3_aa: ATSRDVSTDTQY

v_call: TRBV7-8
cdr3_aa: ASSLYSIGYEQY

v_call: TRBV30
cdr3_aa: AWSGHSGANQETQY

v_call: TRBV7-2
cdr3_aa: ASSAAGTGNGYT

v_call: TRBV30
cdr3_aa: AWSVHGGNTIY

v_call: TRBV11-2
cdr3_aa: ASSLDRGLNQPQH

v_call: TRBV28
cdr3_aa: ASSEARRNEQF